The TCR beta chain under discussion was sequenced for a study of blood T cell repertoires in COVID-19. Overall study context: Samples representing acute and convalescent COVID-19 were sourced from the United States, Italy and Spain.

Germline V gives CDR1 GTSNPN, CDR2 SVGIG (reference sequence). There are 15 residues in the CDR3. Losses at the gene ends were 3 bases for V and 1 base for J; bases not matched to a gene: 8. TCRdb's table, derived via immunoSEQ multiplex PCR, lists solely in-frame clones and lacks some. The sample lists about 27,000 clones; under 85% were seen once. The sequence derives from a man between 65 and 80 years old with acute or convalescent COVID-19. Specimen: peripheral blood. The genes are TRBV30 and TRBJ2-7, with 8 nucleotides matching TRBD2. The CDR3 spells CAWRIKGGGSYEQYF. The CDR3 DNA sequence: TGTGCCTGGAGAATCAAAGGCGGGGGGTCCTACGAGCAGTACTTC.